Included here is one T cell receptor beta chain sequence, with context. This specimen belongs to a study of cytomegalovirus exposure and HLA in healthy donors. Germline V gene sequence: CDR1 GTSNPN, CDR2 SVGIG (reference sequence). CDR3 length equals 14 residues. Trimming pared 1 base from V and 6 bases from J, leaving 12 bases between. The primer mix had 60 Vbeta and 13 Jbeta primers. TCRdb keeps only in-frame clones here, not all; method: immunoSEQ multiplex PCR. Found here are roughly 150,000 clones, 80% of them singletons; the top ten hold 13% to 15%. The V gene is TRBV30, the J gene TRBJ1-4; D perhaps matches TRBD1 (5 bases). The source of this sequence is a woman aged 40 to 50 in good health and CMV-seronegative. The material sequenced was PBMCs. The CDR3 nucleotides are TGTGCCTGGAGTGCCCCAGGGATGGATGAAAAACTGTTTTTT. The encoded protein is CAWSAPGMDEKLFF. Combining the CDR3 with reference TRBV30 and TRBJ1-4 gives the whole variable domain SQTIHQWPATLVQPVGSPLSLECTVEGTSNPNLYWYRQAAGRGLQLLFYSVGIGQISSEVPQNLSASRPQDRQFILSSKKLLLSDSGFYLCAWSAPGMDEKLFFGSGTQLSVL.